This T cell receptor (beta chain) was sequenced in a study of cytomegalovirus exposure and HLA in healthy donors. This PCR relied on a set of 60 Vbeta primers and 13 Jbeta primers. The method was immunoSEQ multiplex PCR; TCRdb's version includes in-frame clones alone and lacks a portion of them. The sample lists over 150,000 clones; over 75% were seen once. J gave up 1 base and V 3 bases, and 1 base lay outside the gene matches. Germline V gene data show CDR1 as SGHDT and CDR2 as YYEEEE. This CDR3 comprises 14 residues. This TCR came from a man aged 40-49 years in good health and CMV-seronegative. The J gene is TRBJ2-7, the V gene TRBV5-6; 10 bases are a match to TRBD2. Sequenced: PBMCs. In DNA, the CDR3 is TGTGCCAGCAGCTCGACTAGCGGGTCCTACGAGCAGTACTTC. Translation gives CASSSTSGSYEQYF.